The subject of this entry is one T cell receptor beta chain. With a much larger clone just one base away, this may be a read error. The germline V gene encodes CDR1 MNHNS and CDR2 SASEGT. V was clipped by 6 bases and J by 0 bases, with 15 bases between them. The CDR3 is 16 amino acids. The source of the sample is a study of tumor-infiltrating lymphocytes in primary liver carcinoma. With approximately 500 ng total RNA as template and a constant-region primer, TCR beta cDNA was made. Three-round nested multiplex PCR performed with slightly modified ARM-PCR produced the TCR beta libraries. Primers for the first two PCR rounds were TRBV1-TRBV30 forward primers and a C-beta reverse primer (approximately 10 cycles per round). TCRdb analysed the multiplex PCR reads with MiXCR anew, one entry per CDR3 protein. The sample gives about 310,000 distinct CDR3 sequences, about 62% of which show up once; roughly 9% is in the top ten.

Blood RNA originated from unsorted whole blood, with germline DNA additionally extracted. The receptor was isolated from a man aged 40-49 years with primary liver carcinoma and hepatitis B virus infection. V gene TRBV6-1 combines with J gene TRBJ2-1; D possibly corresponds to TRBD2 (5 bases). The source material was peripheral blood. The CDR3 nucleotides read TGTGCCAGCAGAAAACAGAGAGGGAGCTCCTACAATGAGCAGTTCTTC. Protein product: CASRKQRGSSYNEQFF.